This T cell receptor beta chain is drawn from a study of OX40 agonist ivuxolimab in advanced cancers. Regarding the complete study: The costimulatory receptor OX40 (CD134) was targeted by ivuxolimab, a fully human IgG2 agonistic monoclonal antibody. The dose-escalation cohort was approximately 83% male with a mean age of approximately 60 years, ranging from about 20 to 85. The point of sequencing TCRbeta in the periphery was to test whether ivuxolimab changed TCR sequence diversity and drove clonal T-cell expansion. Intravenous ivuxolimab was administered to patients every 2 weeks at six dose levels: 0.01, 0.1, 0.3, 1.5, 3 and 10 mg/kg. The paper covers the monotherapy dose-escalation part of the phase I ivuxolimab trial, which included N ≈ 50 patients. Of the roughly 52 dose-escalation patients, hepatocellular carcinoma was present in approximately 20, melanoma in around 15, renal cell carcinoma in 9 and head and neck cancer in 9. Patients were allowed to have had prior anti-PD-1, anti-PD-L1 or anti-CTLA-4 therapy, and approximately 40% of the dose-escalation patients had been treated with checkpoint inhibitors. Three dose-escalation patients achieved partial responses, one with hepatocellular carcinoma and two with cutaneous melanoma. The study at large found these results: The antigen specificity of the peripheral T cells that underwent clonal expansion was not determined. Low levels of normalized T-cell clonal expansion were also seen in some nonresponding patients. Partial responders in the 0.1-3.0 mg/kg groups had among the lowest normalized peripheral clonal expansion, especially among CD8+ T cells. At doses of 0.1 to 3.0 mg/kg, clonal expansion of both CD4+ and CD8+ blood T cells was observed from baseline to week 6. After ivuxolimab, more expanded clones were found on average in CD8+ T cells than in CD4+ T cells.

The V and J ends are trimmed by 4 bases and 0 bases, leaving 11 bases between them. The CDR3 sequence holds 15 residues, the cysteine and phenylalanine included. Only CDR3 DNA remains: 45 bases, in frame from the first base. To sequence the TCRbeta CDR3 region, genomic DNA was isolated from the sorted cells. The immunoSEQ Assay was used to sequence the TCRbeta CDR3 regions. Here the immuneACCESS table is served through TCRdb, limited to in-frame sequences with V and J called. Missing clones are a known gap in these copies; in checked studies unresolved V genes cover under half, and the rest lacks a known reason. The sample data list 150,000 to 190,000 clones, and around 94% of these were observed just once. 0.3% to 0.35% of the sample belongs to the ten largest clones. The trial excluded patients who had a history of autoimmune disease or were on systemic immunosuppression. Peripheral blood for TCR sequencing was collected from all dose cohorts at baseline, on cycle 4 day 1, and on cycle 7 day 1. Samples came from an open-label, multicenter, first-in-human phase I dose-escalation trial of ivuxolimab. Adults with locally advanced or metastatic melanoma, renal cell, hepatocellular, or head and neck squamous cell carcinoma were enrolled in the trial. Before TCR sequencing, CD4+ T cells and CD8+ T cells from peripheral blood were sorted into separate populations.

With respect to this clone: Its antigen is still unknown. Qualities for individual bases were not recorded, and no much larger clone is one base off.

Sequenced material: CD4+ or CD8+ T cells sorted from blood, taken in a trial of the OX40 agonist ivuxolimab. Rearrangement joined TRBV5-3 to TRBJ1-3; the D gene cannot be resolved reliably. TRBV5-3 is an ORF, with its function uncertain. The TCR was taken from an adult with an advanced solid tumor such as melanoma, head and neck, liver or kidney cancer. The CDR3 here reads CARSPKLSSGNTIYF. The DNA reads TGTGCCAGAAGCCCGAAACTCAGCTCTGGAAACACCATATATTTT.